This TCR beta chain was captured in a study of blood T cell repertoires in COVID-19. Method: immunoSEQ multiplex PCR; TCRdb's copy keeps in-frame clones and lacks some. This sample yields approximately 220,000 clones, of which about 87% are seen a single time; 1.2% belongs to the top ten. V lost 6 bases to trimming and J lost 4 bases, with 10 bases between them. The CDR3 has 13 residues. Germline lookup yields CDR1 SNHLY and CDR2 FYNNEI. Across about two dozen US areas, participants ranged in age from about 18 to 90 years. The clonotype was recovered from a man aged 30 to 45 who had recovered from COVID-19. The sequencing sample was made of PBMCs or T cells enriched from blood (not recorded which). This chain uses TRBV2 with TRBJ1-5, with D hard to call. As DNA, the CDR3 is TGTGCCAGCAGCCGTTCGGAGAATCAGCCCCAGCATTTT. Its protein product is CASSRSENQPQHF.